These T cell receptor beta chains were read from a single sample in a study of blood T cell repertoires in COVID-19. The assay was immunoSEQ multiplex PCR, and TCRdb's table has in-frame clones only and misses some. This sample has approximately 240,000 clones, with around nine tenths found just once. Material: PBMCs or T cells enriched from blood (not recorded which). These receptors came from a woman between 18 and 29 years old who had recovered from COVID-19. Both conserved end residues are part of each CDR3. The D gene is left open where the match is weak.

>TRBV6-4|TRBD2
CASSSGTSGTDTQYF
>TRBV5-4|NA
CASSSFEGNTIYF
>TRBV5-1|NA
CASSLEGPNEKLFF
>TRBV5-4|TRBD2
CASRGGLAGEEQYF
>TRBV27|TRBD1
CASSRSGTGIYEQYF
>TRBV11-3|NA
CASSSTLAGRYNEQFF
>TRBV27|TRBD1
CASSPQGAGGYTF
>TRBV6-4|TRBD1
CASSDIECDRASGNTIYF
>TRBV10-3|NA
CAIRGDLQATEAFF
>TRBV5-1|TRBD2
CASSFRSGGSTGELFF
>TRBV6-2/TRBV6-3|TRBD1
CASSWFGDRADEKLFF
>TRBV28|NA
CASTQAGVAFF
>TRBV6-5|NA
CASSPRVAGRNEQFF
>TRBV28|NA
CASSSRTAYYGYTF
>TRBV10-3|TRBD2
CATYWTSGRDEQFF
>TRBV3-1/TRBV3-2|NA
CASSQDSGNTEAFF
>TRBV11-3|TRBD1
CASSLDLGGTSEQETQYF
>TRBV2|TRBD1
CASRVGQGASDEQFF
>TRBV2|TRBD1
CATRGQGFFYEQYF
>TRBV3-1/TRBV3-2|NA
CASSQESWGQPQHF
>TRBV5-1|TRBD1
CASSALTGGHEAFF
>TRBV29-1|TRBD1
CSVQGANTEAFF
>TRBV7-9|TRBD1
CASSLESHRGETQYF
>TRBV15|NA
CATSRGPSTDTQYF
>TRBV5-1|NA
CASSPGSRSYEQYF
>TRBV7-2|NA
CASSGGRNQPQHF
>TRBV12-3/TRBV12-4|NA
CASSYPSREQYF
>TRBV5-1|NA
CASSLGHPGDTQYF
>TRBV7-3|NA
CASSSDLVGEQFF
>TRBV21-1|NA
CASRVSTSRSPSLRLVGELFF
>TRBV9|NA
CASSVDGTSGNTIYF
>TRBV11-3|NA
CASSFSGGVSSYNEQFF
>TRBV7-6|NA
CASSLAPRERVFF
>TRBV18|TRBD1
CASSPWDSGGQPQHF
>TRBV6-5|NA
CASRQSNQPQHF
>TRBV6-2/TRBV6-3|TRBD2
CASSYRGEDGELFF
>TRBV6-5|NA
CASGRDIVATEAFF
>TRBV7-8|NA
CASSLVQGVDTEAFF
>TRBV7-8|NA
CASSFEGEGNNQPQHF
>TRBV3-1/TRBV3-2|NA
CASSLLNEQFF
>TRBV5-1|TRBD1
CASSLGQGYEQFF
>TRBV5-5|TRBD1
CASSYRTGEAETQYF
>TRBV12-5|NA
CASGLVSGSYEQYF
>TRBV19|NA
CASSIGKGRSTDTQYF
>TRBV3-1/TRBV3-2|NA
CASMGPNTEAFF
>TRBV21-1|NA
CASTEGIEQYF
>TRBV2|NA
CASSEAGGLGNGYTF
>TRBV18|TRBD1
CASSPGTGGETQYF
>TRBV10-3|TRBD1
CAISPRRTGGLNRNSPLHF
>TRBV15|TRBD1
CATTLDRATNYGYTF
>TRBV5-5|NA
CASSPSVWRGRNNEQFF
>TRBV29-1|NA
CSVEGTPRALGYTF
>TRBV5-1|TRBD2
CASSLAGTSTGELFF
>TRBV12-3/TRBV12-4|NA
CASTRGGAEAFF